This T cell receptor (beta chain) was captured in a study of control samples from healthy donors and cancer patients. Repertoires were generated with immunoSEQ multiplex PCR, while TCRdb's copy carries only in-frame clones and drops some. Seen here are under 140,000 clones, 88% observed once, and the top ten hold 3.5% to 4.5%. The TCR sequence derives from a woman aged 55-70 years with lung cancer. Sequencing was performed on PBMCs.

The CDR3 sequence is CASSRGQGFYGYTF. CDR3 nucleotide sequence: TGTGCCAGCAGCCGGGGACAGGGGTTCTATGGCTACACCTTC. This sequence joins TRBV11-2 and TRBJ1-2, with 10 bases that match TRBD1. Unmatched junction bases numbered 4, after V lost 5 bases and J lost 4 bases. The CDR3 covers 14 residues. The V gene's germline CDR1 is SGHAT and CDR2 FQNNGV. Full variable domain (outside the CDR3, taken from reference TRBV11-2 and TRBJ1-2): EAGVAQSPRYKIIEKRQSVAFWCNPISGHATLYWYQQILGQGPKLLIQFQNNGVVDDSQLPKDRFSAERLKGVDSTLKIQPAKLEDSAVYLCASSRGQGFYGYTFGSGTRLTVV.